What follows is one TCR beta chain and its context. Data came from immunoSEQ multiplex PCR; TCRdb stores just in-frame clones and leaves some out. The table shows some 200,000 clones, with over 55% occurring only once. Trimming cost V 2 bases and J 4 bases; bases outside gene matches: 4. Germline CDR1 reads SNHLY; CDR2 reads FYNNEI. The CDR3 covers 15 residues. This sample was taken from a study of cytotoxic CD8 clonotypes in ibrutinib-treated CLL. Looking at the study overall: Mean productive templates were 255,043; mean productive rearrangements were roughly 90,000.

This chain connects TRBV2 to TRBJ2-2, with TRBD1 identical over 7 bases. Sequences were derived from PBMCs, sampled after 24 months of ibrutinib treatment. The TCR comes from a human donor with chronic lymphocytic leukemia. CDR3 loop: CASSENRGGTGELFF. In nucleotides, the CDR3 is TGTGCCAGCAGTGAAAACAGGGGCGGCACCGGGGAGCTGTTTTTT.